The clone carrying this T cell receptor beta chain appeared many times. The target antigen is unknown. The data are from a study of identical twins. Study conclusions and caveats: Insertions were reduced in abundant cord blood beta clonotypes but not in memory repertoires. In beta out-of-frame sequences, the excess sharing between twins was weaker. Twin sharing of out-of-frame TCR alpha was underestimated by models in monozygotic pairs.

After template switching added a universal primer site, the resulting cDNA carried unique molecular identifiers. TCRdb itself ran the 5' RACE reads through MiXCR, one entry per CDR3 protein. Here the sample spans 690,000 or so distinct CDR3 sequences, approximately 6.1% being singletons. Sequences were obtained from naive T cells sorted from blood. This clonotype originated in a man aged 18 to 29 in good health.

Here the CDR3 DNA reads TGCAGTGCTAGAGCCACGACCGAGGGCGAGCCCCAGCATTTT. Translating gives CSARATTEGEPQHF. The chain is built from TRBV20-1 and TRBJ1-5; unclear D gene. The V gene's germline CDR1 is DFQATT and CDR2 SNEGSKA (reference sequence). CDR3 length: 14 residues. Trimming removed 1 base from V and 8 bases from J, with 15 bases in between.